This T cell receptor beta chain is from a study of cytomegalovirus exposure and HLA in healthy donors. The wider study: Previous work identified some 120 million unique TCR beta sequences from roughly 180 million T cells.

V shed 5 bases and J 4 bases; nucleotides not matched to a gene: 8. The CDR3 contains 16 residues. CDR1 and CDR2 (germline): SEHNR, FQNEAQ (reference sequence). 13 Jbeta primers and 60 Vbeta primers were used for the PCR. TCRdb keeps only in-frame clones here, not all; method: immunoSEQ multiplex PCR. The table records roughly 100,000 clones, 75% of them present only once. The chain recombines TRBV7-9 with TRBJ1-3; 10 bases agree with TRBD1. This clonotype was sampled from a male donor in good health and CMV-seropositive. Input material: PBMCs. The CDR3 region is CASSMTGTGAGNTIYF. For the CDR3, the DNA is TGTGCCAGCAGCATGACCGGGACAGGGGCCGGAAACACCATATATTTT.